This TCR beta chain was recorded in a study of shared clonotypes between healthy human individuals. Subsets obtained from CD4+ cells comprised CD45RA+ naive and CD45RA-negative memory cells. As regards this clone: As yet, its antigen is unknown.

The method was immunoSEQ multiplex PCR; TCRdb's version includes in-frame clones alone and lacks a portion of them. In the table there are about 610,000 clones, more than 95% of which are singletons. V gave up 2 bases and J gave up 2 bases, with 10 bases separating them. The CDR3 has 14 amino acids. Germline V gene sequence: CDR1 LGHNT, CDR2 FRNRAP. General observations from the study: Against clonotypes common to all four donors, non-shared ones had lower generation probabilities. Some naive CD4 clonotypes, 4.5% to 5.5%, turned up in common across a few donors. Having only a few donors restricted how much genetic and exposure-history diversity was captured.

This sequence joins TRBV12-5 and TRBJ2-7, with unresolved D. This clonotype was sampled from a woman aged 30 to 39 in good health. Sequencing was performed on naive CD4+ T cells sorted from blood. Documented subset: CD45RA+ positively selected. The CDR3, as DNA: TGTGCTAGTGGTTTGTACTTTTTAGCCTACGAGCAGTACTTC. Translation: CASGLYFLAYEQYF. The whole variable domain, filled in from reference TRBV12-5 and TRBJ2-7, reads DARVTQTPRHKVTEMGQEVTMRCQPILGHNTVFWYRQTMMQGLELLAYFRNRAPLDDSGMPKDRFSAEMPDATLATLKIQPSEPRDSAVYFCASGLYFLAYEQYFGPGTRLTVT.